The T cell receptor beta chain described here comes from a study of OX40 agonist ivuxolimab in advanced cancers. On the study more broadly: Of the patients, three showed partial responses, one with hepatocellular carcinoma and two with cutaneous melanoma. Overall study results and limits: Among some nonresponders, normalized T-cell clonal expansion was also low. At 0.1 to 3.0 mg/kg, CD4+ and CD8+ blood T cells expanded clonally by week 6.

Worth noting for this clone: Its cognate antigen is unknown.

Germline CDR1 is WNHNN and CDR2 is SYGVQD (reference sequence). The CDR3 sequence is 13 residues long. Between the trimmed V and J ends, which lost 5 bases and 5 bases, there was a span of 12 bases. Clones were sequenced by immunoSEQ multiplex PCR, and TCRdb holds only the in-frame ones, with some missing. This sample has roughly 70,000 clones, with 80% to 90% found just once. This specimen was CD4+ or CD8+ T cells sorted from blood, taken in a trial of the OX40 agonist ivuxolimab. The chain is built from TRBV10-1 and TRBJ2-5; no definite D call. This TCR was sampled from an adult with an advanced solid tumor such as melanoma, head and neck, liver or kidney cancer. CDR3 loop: CASSSGLGETQYF. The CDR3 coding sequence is TGCGCCAGCAGTTCCGGCCTGGGGGAGACCCAGTACTTC.